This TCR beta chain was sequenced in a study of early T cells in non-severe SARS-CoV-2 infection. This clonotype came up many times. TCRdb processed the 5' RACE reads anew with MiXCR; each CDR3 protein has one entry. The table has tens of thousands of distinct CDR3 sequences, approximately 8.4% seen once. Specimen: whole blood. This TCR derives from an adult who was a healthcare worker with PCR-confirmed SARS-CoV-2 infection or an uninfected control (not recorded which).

The CDR3 sequence: CASKSRGLAKNIQYF. The DNA for the CDR3 is TGTGCCAGCAAGAGTAGGGGACTAGCCAAAAACATTCAGTACTTC. The chain combines TRBV7-2 with TRBJ2-4; possibly TRBD2 for D (6 bases). Trimming took off 7 bases at V and 0 bases at J, with 13 bases between the two ends. The germline V gene has CDR1 SGHTA and CDR2 FQGNSA. This CDR3 has 15 amino acids.